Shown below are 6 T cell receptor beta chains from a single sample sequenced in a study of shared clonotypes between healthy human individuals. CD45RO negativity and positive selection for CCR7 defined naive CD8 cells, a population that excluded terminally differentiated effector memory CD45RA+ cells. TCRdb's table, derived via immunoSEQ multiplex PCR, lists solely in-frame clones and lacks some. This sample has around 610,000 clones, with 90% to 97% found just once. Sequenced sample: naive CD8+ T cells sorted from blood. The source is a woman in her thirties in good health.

The CDR3 DNA reads TGTGCCAGCAGTGACCCCGAGGGGGGGAGAGAGACCCAGTACTTC. Translated, it gives CASSDPEGGRETQYF. This chain joins TRBV6-4 and TRBJ2-5; possible D gene TRBD2, 7 bases. V shed 2 bases and J shed 4 bases, with 14 bases lying between them. Germline V gives CDR1 MRHNA, CDR2 SNTAGT. The CDR3 extends over 15 amino acids.

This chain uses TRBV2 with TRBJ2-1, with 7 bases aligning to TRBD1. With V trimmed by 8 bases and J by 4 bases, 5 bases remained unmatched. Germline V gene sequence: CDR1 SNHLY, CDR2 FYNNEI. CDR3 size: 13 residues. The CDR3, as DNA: TGTGCCAGCGACAGGGCGCTTTACAATGAGCAGTTCTTC. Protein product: CASDRALYNEQFF.

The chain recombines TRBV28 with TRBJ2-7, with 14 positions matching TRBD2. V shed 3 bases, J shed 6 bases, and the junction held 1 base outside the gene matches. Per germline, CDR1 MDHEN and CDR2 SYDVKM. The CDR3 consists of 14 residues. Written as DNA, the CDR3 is TGTGCCAGCAGTTTGACTAGCGGGAGGGGCGAGCAGTACTTC. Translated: CASSLTSGRGEQYF.

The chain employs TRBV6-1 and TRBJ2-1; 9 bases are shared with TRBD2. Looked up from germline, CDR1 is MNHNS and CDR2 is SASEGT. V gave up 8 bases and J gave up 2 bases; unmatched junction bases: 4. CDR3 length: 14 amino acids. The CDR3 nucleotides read TGTGCCAGCGGGGGACTAGCAGCCTACAATGAGCAGTTCTTC. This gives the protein CASGGLAAYNEQFF.

In DNA, the CDR3 is TGTGCCAGCTCAGACACAGGGAACTATGGCTACACCTTC. This codes for CASSDTGNYGYTF. The gene calls are TRBV18 and TRBJ1-2, with a weak D call TRBD1 (6 bases). Looked up from germline, CDR1 is KGHSH and CDR2 is LQKENI. The CDR3 contains 13 residues. V lost 5 bases, J lost 2 bases, and 9 bases lay in between.

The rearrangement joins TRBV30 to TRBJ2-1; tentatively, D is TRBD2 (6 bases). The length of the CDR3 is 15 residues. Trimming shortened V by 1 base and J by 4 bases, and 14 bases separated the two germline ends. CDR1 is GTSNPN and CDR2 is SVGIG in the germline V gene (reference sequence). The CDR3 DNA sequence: TGTGCCTGGAGTGAATCAGGACTACTATACAATGAGCAGTTCTTC. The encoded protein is CAWSESGLLYNEQFF.